This note documents a single TCR beta chain sequence. Authors' analysis steps: Amplification of reference gene primers was used by the study to estimate nucleated cell counts. Sequenced by immunoSEQ multiplex PCR; TCRdb stores in-frame clones only, minus some. V and J calls plus clone size are reproduced from that table; the DNA served to infer D and trimming. Among roughly 60,000 clones listed, approximately 77% were seen once. Germline CDR1 reads SEHNR; CDR2 reads FQNEAQ (reference sequence). V lost 1 base, J lost 6 bases, and 3 bases lay in between. The CDR3 covers 12 residues. The source of the sample is a study of blood T cell repertoires in COVID-19. For the study at large: The United States, Italy and Spain supplied acute and convalescent COVID-19 samples. Sources were T cells, B-cell-depleted T cells, or PBMCs; the material itself was cDNA or gDNA.

Sequencing was carried out using peripheral blood. The J gene is TRBJ2-2, the V gene TRBV7-9; the D is unclear. The sequence was obtained from a human donor in a cohort sampled during active COVID-19. CDR3 in DNA: TGTGCCAGCAGCTTAGACTCCGGGGAGCTGTTTTTT. Amino acids: CASSLDSGELFF.